This paragraph reports one T cell receptor (beta chain). The repertoire was sequenced with immunoSEQ multiplex PCR; TCRdb's copy has only in-frame clones and lacks some. The sample has over 300,000 clones, 70% to 90% seen once; the top ten hold around 1.3%. This sample stems from a study of blood T cell repertoires in COVID-19. Study summary: PBMCs, B-cell-depleted T cells, or T cells provided the cDNA or gDNA that made up the material.

Germline loops: CDR1 LGHDT, CDR2 YNNKEL (reference sequence). The length of the CDR3 is 15 residues. Trimming removed 1 base from V and 0 bases from J, with 4 bases in between. The chain carries TRBV3-1 (or the pseudogene TRBV3-2) and TRBJ1-6; no clear D. This sequence was found in a man aged 35 to 55 with acute or convalescent COVID-19. Sequencing was performed on peripheral blood. The CDR3 is CASSQVRSYNSPLHF. The CDR3 nucleotides read TGTGCCAGCAGCCAAGTGCGCTCCTATAATTCACCCCTCCACTTT.